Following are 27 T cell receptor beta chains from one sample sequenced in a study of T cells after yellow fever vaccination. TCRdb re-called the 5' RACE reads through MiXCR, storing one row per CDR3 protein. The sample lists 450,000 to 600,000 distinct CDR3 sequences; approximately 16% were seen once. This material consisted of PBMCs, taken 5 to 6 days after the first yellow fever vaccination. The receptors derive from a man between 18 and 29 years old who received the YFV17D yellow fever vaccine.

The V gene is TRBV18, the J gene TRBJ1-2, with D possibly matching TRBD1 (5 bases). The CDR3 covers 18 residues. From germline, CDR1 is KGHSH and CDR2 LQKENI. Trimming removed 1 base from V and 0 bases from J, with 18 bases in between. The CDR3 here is CASSPLDGHSYTNYGYTF. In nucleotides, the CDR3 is TGTGCCAGCTCACCACTAGACGGACACTCCTATACTAACTATGGCTACACCTTC.

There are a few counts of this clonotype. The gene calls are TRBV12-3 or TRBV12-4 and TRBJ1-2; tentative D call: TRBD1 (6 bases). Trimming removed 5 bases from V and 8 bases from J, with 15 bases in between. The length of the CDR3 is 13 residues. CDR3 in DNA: TGTGCCAGCAGTCGCGGGGGGCTAGGAGGCTACACCTTC. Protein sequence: CASSRGGLGGYTF.

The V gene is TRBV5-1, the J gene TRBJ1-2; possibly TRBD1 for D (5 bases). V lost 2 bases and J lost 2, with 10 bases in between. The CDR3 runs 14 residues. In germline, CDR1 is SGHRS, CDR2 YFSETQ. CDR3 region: CASSFGTENYGYTF. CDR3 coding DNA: TGCGCCAGCAGCTTCGGGACGGAGAACTATGGCTACACCTTC.

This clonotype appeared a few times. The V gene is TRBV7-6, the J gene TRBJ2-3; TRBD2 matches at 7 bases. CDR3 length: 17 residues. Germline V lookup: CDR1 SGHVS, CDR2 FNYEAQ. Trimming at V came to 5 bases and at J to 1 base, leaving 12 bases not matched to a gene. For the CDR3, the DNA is TGTGCCAGCAGCCCTAGGTCTAGCGGCGATCGCACAGATACGCAGTATTTT. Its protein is CASSPRSSGDRTDTQYF.

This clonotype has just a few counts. This CDR3 is CASTLDVPGELFF. The CDR3 DNA follows: TGTGCCAGCACCCTAGATGTCCCCGGGGAGCTGTTTTTT. The gene calls are TRBV28 and TRBJ2-2; D is uncertain. Germline V gene lookup returns CDR1 MDHEN and CDR2 SYDVKM. V gave up 7 bases and J gave up 6 bases, with 12 bases separating them. The CDR3 runs to 13 residues. The full variable domain, in which reference TRBV28 and TRBJ2-2 provide the parts outside the CDR3, is DVKVTQSSRYLVKRTGEKVFLECVQDMDHENMFWYRQDPGLGLRLIYFSYDVKMKEKGDIPEGYSVSREKKERFSLILESASTNQTSMYLCASTLDVPGELFFGEGSRLTVL.

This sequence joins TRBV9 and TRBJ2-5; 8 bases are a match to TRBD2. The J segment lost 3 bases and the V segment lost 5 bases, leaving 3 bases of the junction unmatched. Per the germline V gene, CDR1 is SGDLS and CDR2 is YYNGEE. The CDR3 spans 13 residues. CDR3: CASSLSGKETQYF. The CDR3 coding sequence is TGTGCCAGCAGTCTTAGCGGGAAAGAGACCCAGTACTTC.

The CDR3 protein is CSATGTYTEAFF. CDR3 coding DNA: TGCAGTGCAACGGGGACGTACACTGAAGCTTTCTTT. J is TRBJ1-1 and V is TRBV20-1; D might be TRBD1 (5 bases). This CDR3 is built from 12 residues. Trimming left V 6 bases short and J 3 bases short, with 11 bases between. Germline-derived CDR1 and CDR2 are DFQATT and SNEGSKA (reference sequence).

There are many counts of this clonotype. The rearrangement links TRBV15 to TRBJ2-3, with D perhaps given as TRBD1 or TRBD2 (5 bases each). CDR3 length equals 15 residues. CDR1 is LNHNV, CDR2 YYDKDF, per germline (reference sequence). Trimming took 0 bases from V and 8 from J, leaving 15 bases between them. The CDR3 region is CATSRDPGQGVTQYF. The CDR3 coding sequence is TGTGCCACCAGCAGAGATCCGGGGCAGGGCGTTACGCAGTATTTT.

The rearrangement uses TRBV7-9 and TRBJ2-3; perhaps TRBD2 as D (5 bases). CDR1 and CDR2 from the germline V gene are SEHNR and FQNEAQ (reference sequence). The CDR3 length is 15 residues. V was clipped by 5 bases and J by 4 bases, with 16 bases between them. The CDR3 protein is CASSGTGFSSDTQYF. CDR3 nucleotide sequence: TGTGCCAGCAGCGGAACGGGATTCTCTTCAGATACGCAGTATTTT.

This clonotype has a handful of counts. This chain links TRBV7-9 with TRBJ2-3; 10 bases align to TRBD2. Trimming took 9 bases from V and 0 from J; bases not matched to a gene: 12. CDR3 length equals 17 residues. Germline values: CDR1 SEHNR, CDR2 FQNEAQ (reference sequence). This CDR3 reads CASTPRSGGRSTDTQYF. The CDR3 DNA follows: TGTGCCAGTACCCCCCGTAGCGGGGGGCGGAGCACAGATACGCAGTATTTT.

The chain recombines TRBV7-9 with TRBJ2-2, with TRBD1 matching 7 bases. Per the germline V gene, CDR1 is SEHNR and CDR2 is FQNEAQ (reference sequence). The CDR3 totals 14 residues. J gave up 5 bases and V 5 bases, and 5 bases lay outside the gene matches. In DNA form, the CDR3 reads TGTGCCAGCAGCCTTAACAGGGGAACCGGGGAGCTGTTTTTT. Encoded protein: CASSLNRGTGELFF. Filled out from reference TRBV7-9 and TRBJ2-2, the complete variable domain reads DTGVSQNPRHKITKRGQNVTFRCDPISEHNRLYWYRQTLGQGPEFLTYFQNEAQLEKSRLLSDRFSAERPKGSFSTLEIQRTEQGDSAMYLCASSLNRGTGELFFGEGSRLTVL.

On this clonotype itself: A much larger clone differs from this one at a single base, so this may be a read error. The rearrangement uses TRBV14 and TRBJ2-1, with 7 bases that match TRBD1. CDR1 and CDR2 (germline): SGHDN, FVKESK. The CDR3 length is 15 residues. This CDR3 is CASSQGTGSYNVQFF. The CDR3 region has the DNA TGTGCCAGCAGCCAAGGGACAGGTTCCTACAATGTGCAGTTCTTC.

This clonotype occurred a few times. Here the CDR3 reads CASSRGYAETQYF. CDR3 DNA sequence: TGTGCCAGCAGTCGAGGGTACGCGGAGACCCAGTACTTC. The rearrangement links TRBV6-6 to TRBJ2-5; tentatively, D is TRBD2 (5 bases). Trimming took 5 bases from V and 5 from J, leaving 12 bases between them. CDR1 and CDR2 from the germline V gene are MNHNY and SVGAGI (reference sequence). The CDR3 has 13 residues.

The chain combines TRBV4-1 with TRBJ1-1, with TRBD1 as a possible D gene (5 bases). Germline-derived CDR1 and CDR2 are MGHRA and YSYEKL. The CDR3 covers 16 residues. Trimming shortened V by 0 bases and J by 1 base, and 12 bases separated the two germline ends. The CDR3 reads CASSQELGVGNTEAFF. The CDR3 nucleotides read TGCGCCAGCAGCCAAGAATTAGGGGTCGGGAACACTGAAGCTTTCTTT.

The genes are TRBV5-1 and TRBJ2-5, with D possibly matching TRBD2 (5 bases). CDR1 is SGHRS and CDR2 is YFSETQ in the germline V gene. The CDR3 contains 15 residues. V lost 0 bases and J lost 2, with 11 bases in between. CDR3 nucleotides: TGCGCCAGCAGCTTGGAGGCGGGTTGGCAAGAGACCCAGTACTTC. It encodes CASSLEAGWQETQYF. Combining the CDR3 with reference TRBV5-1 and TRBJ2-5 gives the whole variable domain KAGVTQTPRYLIKTRGQQVTLSCSPISGHRSVSWYQQTPGQGLQFLFEYFSETQRNKGNFPGRFSGRQFSNSRSEMNVSTLELGDSALYLCASSLEAGWQETQYFGPGTRLLVL.

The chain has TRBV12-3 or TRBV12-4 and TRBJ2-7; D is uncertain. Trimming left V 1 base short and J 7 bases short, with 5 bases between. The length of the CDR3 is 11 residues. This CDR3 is CASSLVAEQYF. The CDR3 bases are TGTGCCAGCAGTTTAGTGGCGGAGCAGTACTTC.

Written as DNA, the CDR3 is TGTGCCAGCAGCAGGACGGTCATTCAGTACTTC. Encoded protein: CASSRTVIQYF. The chain uses TRBV12-3 or TRBV12-4 and TRBJ2-4; D gene uncertain. V was pared by 6 bases and J by 9 bases, with 9 bases between. The CDR3 totals 11 residues.

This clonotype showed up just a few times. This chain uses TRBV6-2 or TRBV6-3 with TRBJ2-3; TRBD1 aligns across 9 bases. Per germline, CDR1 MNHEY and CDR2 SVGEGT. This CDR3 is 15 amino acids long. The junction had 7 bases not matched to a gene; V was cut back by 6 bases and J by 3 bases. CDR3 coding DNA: TGTGCCAGCAGCTGGGACAGGGAGTATACAGATACGCAGTATTTT. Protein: CASSWDREYTDTQYF.

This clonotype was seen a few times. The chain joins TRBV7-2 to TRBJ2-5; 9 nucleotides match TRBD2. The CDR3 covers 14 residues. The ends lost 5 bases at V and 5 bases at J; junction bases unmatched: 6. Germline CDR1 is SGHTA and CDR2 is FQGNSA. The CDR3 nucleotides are TGTGCCAGCAGCCATCTAGCGGGGTATGAGACCCAGTACTTC. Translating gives CASSHLAGYETQYF.

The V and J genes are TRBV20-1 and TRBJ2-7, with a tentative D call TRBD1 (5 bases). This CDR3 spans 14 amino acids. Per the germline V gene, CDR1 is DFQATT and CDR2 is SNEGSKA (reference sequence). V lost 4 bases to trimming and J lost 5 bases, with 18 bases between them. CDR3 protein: CSATPIQGDDEQYF. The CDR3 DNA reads TGCAGTGCTACCCCCATCCAGGGTGACGACGAGCAGTACTTC.

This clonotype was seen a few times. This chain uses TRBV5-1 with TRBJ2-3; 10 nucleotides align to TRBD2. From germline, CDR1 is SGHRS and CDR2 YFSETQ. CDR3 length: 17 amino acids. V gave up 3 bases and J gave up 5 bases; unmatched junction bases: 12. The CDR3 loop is CASSSGNLAGVGDTQYF. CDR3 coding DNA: TGCGCCAGCAGCTCCGGAAACCTAGCGGGGGTCGGAGATACGCAGTATTTT. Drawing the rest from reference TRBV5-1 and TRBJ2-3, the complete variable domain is KAGVTQTPRYLIKTRGQQVTLSCSPISGHRSVSWYQQTPGQGLQFLFEYFSETQRNKGNFPGRFSGRQFSNSRSEMNVSTLELGDSALYLCASSSGNLAGVGDTQYFGPGTRLTVL.

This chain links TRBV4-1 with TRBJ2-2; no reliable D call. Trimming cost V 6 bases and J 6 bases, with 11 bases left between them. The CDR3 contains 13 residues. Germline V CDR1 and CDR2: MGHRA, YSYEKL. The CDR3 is CASSHVQAGELFF. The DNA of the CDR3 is TGCGCCAGCAGTCACGTCCAGGCCGGGGAGCTGTTTTTT.

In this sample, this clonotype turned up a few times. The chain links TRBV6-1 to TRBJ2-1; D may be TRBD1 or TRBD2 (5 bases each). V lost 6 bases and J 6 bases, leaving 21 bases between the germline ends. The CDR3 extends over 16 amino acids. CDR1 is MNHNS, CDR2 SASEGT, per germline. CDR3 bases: TGTGCCAGCAGCCTCGGCCGAGGGGCCAAACTCAATGAGCAGTTCTTC. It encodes CASSLGRGAKLNEQFF.

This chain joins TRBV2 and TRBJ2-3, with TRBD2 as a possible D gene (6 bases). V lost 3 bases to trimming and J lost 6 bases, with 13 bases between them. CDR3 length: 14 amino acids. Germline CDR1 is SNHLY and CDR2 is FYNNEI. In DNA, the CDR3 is TGTGCCAGCAGTGACTGGGGGGACGGTGATACGCAGTATTTT. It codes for CASSDWGDGDTQYF. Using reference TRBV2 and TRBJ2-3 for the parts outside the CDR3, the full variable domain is EPEVTQTPSHQVTQMGQEVILRCVPISNHLYFYWYRQILGQKVEFLVSFYNNEISEKSEIFDDQFSVERPDGSNFTLKIRSTKLEDSAMYFCASSDWGDGDTQYFGPGTRLTVL.

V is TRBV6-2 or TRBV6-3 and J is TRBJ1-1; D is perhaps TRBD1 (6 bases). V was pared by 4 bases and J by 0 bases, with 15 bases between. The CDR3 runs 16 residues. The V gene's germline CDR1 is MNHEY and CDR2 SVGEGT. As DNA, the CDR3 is TGTGCCAGCAGTTCTAGAAACAGGGCGATGAACACTGAAGCTTTCTTT. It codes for CASSSRNRAMNTEAFF.

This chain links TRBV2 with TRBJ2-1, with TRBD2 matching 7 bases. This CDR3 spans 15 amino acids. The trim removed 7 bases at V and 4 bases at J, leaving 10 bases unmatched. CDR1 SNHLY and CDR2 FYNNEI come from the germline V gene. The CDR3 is CASTPGGGMYNEQFF. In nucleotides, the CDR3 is TGTGCCAGCACCCCTGGCGGGGGAATGTACAATGAGCAGTTCTTC.

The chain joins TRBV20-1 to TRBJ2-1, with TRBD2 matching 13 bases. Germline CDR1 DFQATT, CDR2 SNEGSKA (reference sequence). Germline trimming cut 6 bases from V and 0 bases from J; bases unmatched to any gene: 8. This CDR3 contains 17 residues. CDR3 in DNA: TGCAGTGCCAGAACTAGCGGGGGGGGAAGCTCCTACAATGAGCAGTTCTTC. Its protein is CSARTSGGGSSYNEQFF.